This entry lists 31 T cell receptor beta chains sequenced from one sample in a study of blood T cells in healthy people across ages. Together with a sample-barcoded 5' primer, a J-beta primer mix was included in a second PCR lasting 7 to 11 cycles. Each CDR3 protein is one row after TCRdb ran MiXCR on the 5' RACE reads. The data hold roughly 900,000 distinct CDR3 sequences, with 29% observed a single time. What was sequenced was blood. These receptors were taken from a woman older than 75 in good health.

This clonotype has ten or more counts. This rearrangement joins TRBV5-4 to TRBJ2-1, with TRBD1 matching 7 bases. This CDR3 has 13 residues. In germline, CDR1 is SGHNT, CDR2 YYREEE (reference sequence). V lost 4 bases to trimming and J lost 8 bases; unmatched junction nucleotides: 6. CDR3 sequence reads: CASSRRTGDEQFF. In nucleotides, the CDR3 is TGTGCCAGCAGCCGAAGGACAGGCGATGAGCAGTTCTTC.

This clonotype was found many times. This rearrangement joins TRBV7-7 to TRBJ2-1; 8 bases are a match to TRBD2. V gave up 0 bases and J gave up 6 bases; unmatched junction bases: 7. Germline-derived CDR1 and CDR2 are SSHAT and FNYEAQ (reference sequence). The CDR3 contains 16 residues. This CDR3 is CASSLAASGGLNEQFF. The CDR3 coding sequence is TGTGCCAGCAGCTTAGCGGCCAGCGGGGGACTCAATGAGCAGTTCTTC.

This clonotype came up a few times. This may be a read error, as it is one base from a much larger clone. This chain uses TRBV6-6 with TRBJ2-3, with a possible D match to TRBD2 (6 bases). V shed 6 bases and J shed 0 bases, with 16 bases lying between them. CDR3 length: 16 residues. Germline loops: CDR1 MNHNY, CDR2 SVGAGI (reference sequence). This CDR3 reads CASSPTRGRSTDTQYF. CDR3 nucleotide sequence: TGTGCCAGCAGCCCTACGCGGGGCAGGAGCACAGATACGCAGTATTTT.

This clonotype was counted ten times or more. V and J are TRBV5-1 and TRBJ2-7; the match to TRBD1 covers 12 bases. From germline, CDR1 is SGHRS and CDR2 YFSETQ. The CDR3 loop spans 12 amino acids. Trimming took 4 bases from V and 11 from J; bases not matched to a gene: 4. This CDR3 reads CASSVGTGGKYF. The CDR3 nucleotides read TGCGCCAGCAGCGTAGGGACAGGGGGCAAGTACTTC.

This clonotype showed up many times. This rearrangement joins TRBV7-2 to TRBJ2-5, with 7 bases matching TRBD1. The V segment lost 5 bases and the J segment 7 bases; nucleotides outside the gene matches: 7. The CDR3 is made up of 13 amino acids. Germline assignment: CDR1 SGHTA and CDR2 FQGNSA. CDR3 residues: CASSEQGMATQYF. The CDR3 DNA reads TGTGCCAGCAGCGAACAGGGGATGGCGACCCAGTACTTC.

V usage is TRBV5-4 and J usage is TRBJ2-5, with D tentatively TRBD2 (6 bases). The CDR3 has 15 amino acids. V gave up 3 bases and J gave up 6 bases, with 18 bases separating them. Germline V gene lookup returns CDR1 SGHNT and CDR2 YYREEE (reference sequence). CDR3 coding DNA: TGTGCCAGCAGCTCCCCGGTGGGGGGTGATCAGACCCAGTACTTC. Translated: CASSSPVGGDQTQYF.

This clonotype was detected ten times or more. The gene calls are TRBV7-2 and TRBJ1-2; maybe TRBD1 (6 bases). V gave up 6 bases and J gave up 8 bases, with 19 bases separating them. Germline CDR1 reads SGHTA; CDR2 reads FQGNSA. This CDR3 region has 14 residues. The CDR3: CASSTTGTLLGYTF. CDR3 sequence (DNA): TGTGCCAGCAGTACAACCGGGACACTTTTGGGCTACACCTTC.

This clonotype was seen at least ten times. V is TRBV5-1 and J is TRBJ2-1; 12 nucleotides match TRBD2. The CDR3 covers 16 residues. CDR1 SGHRS and CDR2 YFSETQ come from the germline V gene. The V segment lost 0 bases and the J segment 7 bases; nucleotides outside the gene matches: 5. The CDR3 DNA follows: TGCGCCAGCAGCTTGGTACTAGCGGGGGGTACGAATGAGCAGTTCTTC. Translating it yields CASSLVLAGGTNEQFF.

This clonotype was recorded a few times. V is TRBV7-2 and J is TRBJ1-1, with D hard to call. The CDR3 is made up of 14 amino acids. The V gene lost 5 bases and the J gene lost 2 bases, with 12 bases spanning the gap. The germline gives CDR1 SGHTA, CDR2 FQGNSA. CDR3 residues: CASSPNTVNTEAFF. In DNA, the CDR3 is TGTGCCAGCAGCCCGAACACCGTCAACACTGAAGCTTTCTTT.

This clonotype came up many times. The chain couples TRBV27 to TRBJ2-3; 10 nucleotides line up with TRBD1. The CDR3 is made up of 20 amino acids. Trimming removed 6 bases from V and 5 bases from J; junction bases left unmatched: 23. Germline V lookup: CDR1 MNHEY, CDR2 SMNVEV (reference sequence). CDR3 residues: CASSPRTGGIGAGIRDTQYF. As DNA, the CDR3 is TGTGCCAGCAGCCCTAGGACAGGGGGGATAGGAGCGGGGATTCGAGATACGCAGTATTTT.

The V and J genes are TRBV4-1 and TRBJ2-1; 11 bases align to TRBD2. Per the germline V gene, CDR1 is MGHRA and CDR2 is YSYEKL. The CDR3 is 16 residues long. Trimming took 4 bases from V and 7 from J; bases not matched to a gene: 9. This chain's CDR3 is CASSLEGLAEGNEQFF. DNA for the CDR3: TGCGCCAGCAGCCTAGAGGGACTAGCGGAAGGTAATGAGCAGTTCTTC.

This clonotype was seen repeatedly, ten times or more. The rearrangement joins TRBV28 to TRBJ1-2, with D maybe TRBD1 (6 bases). The CDR3 totals 14 residues. Germline loops: CDR1 MDHEN, CDR2 SYDVKM. V dropped 8 bases and J dropped 4 bases, with 17 bases sitting between them. This chain's CDR3 is CASVGQFSIYGYTF. The DNA of the CDR3 is TGTGCCAGCGTCGGACAGTTCTCAATCTATGGCTACACCTTC.

There are a few counts of this clonotype. V gene TRBV12-3 or TRBV12-4 combines with J gene TRBJ1-1; 11 bases are a match to TRBD1. V dropped 7 bases and J dropped 6; count of bases not matched to a gene: 4. The CDR3 is 13 amino acids. In nucleotides, the CDR3 is TGTGCCAGCATGCTGGGACAGGGGGCTGAAGCTTTCTTT. Protein: CASMLGQGAEAFF.

This chain connects TRBV3-1 to TRBJ2-5, with 7 bases matching TRBD1. The J call may be faulty, since TRBJ2-4 better matches the DNA end. The CDR3 spans 14 residues. The germline V gene encodes CDR1 LGHDT and CDR2 YNNKEL (reference sequence). The CDR3 DNA is TGTGCCAGCAGCCAAGATCCCAGGGGGAACATTCAGTACTTC. It encodes CASSQDPRGNIQYF.

This clonotype was detected ten times or more. This chain joins TRBV7-6 and TRBJ2-1; D not resolved. The V gene lost 1 base and the J gene lost 7 bases, with 11 bases spanning the gap. Germline V gives CDR1 SGHVS, CDR2 FNYEAQ. The length of the CDR3 is 14 residues. Written as DNA, the CDR3 is TGTGCCAGCAGCTTAGTTTCGAGTCGGAATGAGCAGTTCTTC. Protein sequence: CASSLVSSRNEQFF.

This clonotype has at least ten counts. The chain couples TRBV10-3 to TRBJ2-5, with TRBD1 matching 7 bases. Germline V gene lookup returns CDR1 ENHRY and CDR2 SYGVKD. V shed 0 bases, J shed 5 bases, and the junction held 6 bases outside the gene matches. The CDR3 runs to 15 residues. CDR3 coding DNA: TGTGCCATCAGTGAGTCCAAAGACAGGGAGGAGACCCAGTACTTC. It translates to CAISESKDREETQYF.

This clonotype was counted at least ten times. V gene TRBV6-2 or TRBV6-3 combines with J gene TRBJ2-5; TRBD2 matches 12 bases. Trimming took 5 bases from V and 5 from J; bases not matched to a gene: 6. From germline, CDR1 is MNHEY and CDR2 SVGEGT. The CDR3 is made up of 15 amino acids. This CDR3 reads CASSARTSGVETQYF. Written as DNA, the CDR3 is TGTGCCAGCAGTGCGAGGACTAGCGGGGTGGAGACCCAGTACTTC.

In its sample, this clonotype was seen many times. This chain connects TRBV25-1 to TRBJ2-3; D not certain. The V and J ends lost 2 bases and 2 bases respectively, with 5 bases between them. The CDR3 totals 13 residues. The V gene's germline CDR1 is MGHDK and CDR2 SYGVNS. Written as DNA, the CDR3 is TGTGCCAGCAGTGAAAGGACCACAGATACGCAGTATTTT. Translation gives CASSERTTDTQYF.

This clonotype was seen ten or more times. The chain has TRBV6-1 and TRBJ2-7; the D gene is possibly TRBD1 (6 bases). V was clipped by 4 bases and J by 3 bases, with 16 bases between them. CDR3 length equals 15 residues. The germline V gene encodes CDR1 MNHNS and CDR2 SASEGT. The CDR3 sequence: CASSVPGHFNYEQYF. The CDR3, as DNA: TGTGCCAGCAGTGTACCGGGACACTTCAACTACGAGCAGTACTTC.

Ten or more counts support this clonotype. The rearrangement links TRBV20-1 to TRBJ2-4, with no clear D. This CDR3 spans 16 amino acids. Germline CDR1 is DFQATT and CDR2 is SNEGSKA (reference sequence). The V gene lost 5 bases and the J gene lost 3 bases, with 20 bases spanning the gap. Here the CDR3 DNA reads TGCAGTGCTCCTCTTATTGGCTGGGTTGGCAAAAACATTCAGTACTTC. Protein product: CSAPLIGWVGKNIQYF.

This clonotype was seen at least ten times. The rearrangement uses TRBV7-2 and TRBJ1-1; D unresolved. Trimming took 1 base from V and 11 from J, leaving 14 bases between them. Germline values: CDR1 SGHTA, CDR2 FQGNSA. This CDR3 comprises 13 residues. In DNA, the CDR3 is TGTGCCAGCAGCTTAGTCCCGTTCCTGCGGGCTTTCTTT. The encoded protein is CASSLVPFLRAFF.

V usage is TRBV6-6 and J usage is TRBJ1-6; D gene uncertain. Germline CDR1 is MNHNY and CDR2 is SVGAGI (reference sequence). This CDR3 has 12 residues. V was shortened by 6 bases and J by 10 bases, with 10 bases between the two germline ends. The CDR3 spells CASSRRNSPLHF. The DNA for the CDR3 is TGTGCCAGCAGCCGCAGGAACTCACCCCTCCACTTT.

This clonotype appeared once. Just one base apart from a much larger clone, this may be a read error. CDR3 DNA sequence: TGTGCCGCTCTGGACGGGGGGTTGGGGGATACTCGGACCTACGAGCAGTACTTC. This encodes CAALDGGLGDTRTYEQYF. The chain recombines TRBV28 with TRBJ2-7; 7 bases align to TRBD2. CDR3 length: 18 residues. V was pared by 11 bases and J by 2 bases, with 24 bases of the junction left unmatched. Per germline, CDR1 MDHEN and CDR2 SYDVKM.

About this clonotype itself: A read error may explain this, as a much larger clone is one base away. CDR3 loop: CSANQRAGSTDTQYF. The CDR3 coding sequence is TGCAGTGCCAATCAACGAGCAGGGAGCACAGATACGCAGTATTTT. This chain links TRBV20-1 with TRBJ2-3, with a tentative D call TRBD1 (5 bases). Trimming left V 6 bases short and J 0 bases short, with 16 bases between. Germline CDR1 DFQATT, CDR2 SNEGSKA (reference sequence). This CDR3 is 15 amino acids long.

This clonotype was found many times. The chain carries TRBV3-1 and TRBJ2-7, with 8 bases lining up with TRBD2. V shed 2 bases and J 2 bases; nucleotides not matched to a gene: 5. CDR3 size: 15 residues. Germline lookup yields CDR1 LGHDT and CDR2 YNNKEL (reference sequence). CDR3 residues: CASSQQSTSAYEQYF. CDR3 sequence (DNA): TGTGCCAGCAGCCAACAATCGACTAGCGCCTACGAGCAGTACTTC.

The chain employs TRBV7-9 and TRBJ2-1, with 8 bases that match TRBD1. Germline V gene lookup returns CDR1 SEHNR and CDR2 FQNEAQ (reference sequence). The V segment lost 4 bases and the J segment 2 bases; nucleotides outside the gene matches: 4. The CDR3 extends over 15 amino acids. The CDR3 region is CASSSKDRAYNEQFF. The DNA of the CDR3 is TGTGCCAGCAGCTCAAAGGACAGGGCCTACAATGAGCAGTTCTTC.

The table lists this clonotype with many counts. This sequence joins TRBV20-1 and TRBJ2-7, with TRBD1 matching 7 bases. The CDR3 consists of 14 residues. V shed 3 bases, J shed 6 bases, and the junction held 11 bases outside the gene matches. CDR1 DFQATT and CDR2 SNEGSKA come from the germline V gene (reference sequence). CDR3 sequence (DNA): TGCAGTGCTAGTGGCGGAACAGGGGTTGTCGAGCAGTACTTC. Residues: CSASGGTGVVEQYF.

As for this clonotype: This may be a read error, as it is one base from a much larger clone. V is TRBV7-9 and J is TRBJ2-3, with 8 bases identical to TRBD1. This CDR3 is built from 18 residues. Germline V gives CDR1 SEHNR, CDR2 FQNEAQ (reference sequence). The ends lost 1 base at V and 2 bases at J; junction bases unmatched: 11. CDR3 sequence reads: CASSLVYAGDRYTDTQYF. CDR3 in DNA: TGTGCCAGCAGCTTAGTATACGCCGGGGACAGGTACACAGATACGCAGTATTTT.

The sample holds a few counts of this clonotype. V is TRBV20-1 and J is TRBJ1-1, with D unclear. The CDR3 is made up of 12 amino acids. Germline-derived CDR1 and CDR2 are DFQATT and SNEGSKA (reference sequence). Trimming left V 6 bases short and J 2 bases short, with 10 bases between. CDR3 protein: CSANMRNTEAFF. CDR3 bases: TGCAGTGCCAACATGAGAAACACTGAAGCTTTCTTT.

This clonotype was counted many times. V usage is TRBV6-2 or TRBV6-3 and J usage is TRBJ2-7; the match to TRBD1 covers 9 bases. V gave up 6 bases and J gave up 3 bases; unmatched junction bases: 9. The CDR3 loop spans 15 amino acids. Germline CDR1 MNHEY, CDR2 SVGEGT. The CDR3, as DNA: TGTGCCAGCAGAGGACAGGGACAGGGCTTCTACGAGCAGTACTTC. This translates into CASRGQGQGFYEQYF.

The chain recombines TRBV28 with TRBJ1-1; unclear D gene. The CDR3 covers 13 residues. Germline loops: CDR1 MDHEN, CDR2 SYDVKM. Trimming took off 3 bases at V and 8 bases at J, with 13 bases between the two ends. CDR3 coding DNA: TGTGCCAGCAGTTTTAACCCCGTTGGAGAAGCTTTCTTT. The encoded protein is CASSFNPVGEAFF.